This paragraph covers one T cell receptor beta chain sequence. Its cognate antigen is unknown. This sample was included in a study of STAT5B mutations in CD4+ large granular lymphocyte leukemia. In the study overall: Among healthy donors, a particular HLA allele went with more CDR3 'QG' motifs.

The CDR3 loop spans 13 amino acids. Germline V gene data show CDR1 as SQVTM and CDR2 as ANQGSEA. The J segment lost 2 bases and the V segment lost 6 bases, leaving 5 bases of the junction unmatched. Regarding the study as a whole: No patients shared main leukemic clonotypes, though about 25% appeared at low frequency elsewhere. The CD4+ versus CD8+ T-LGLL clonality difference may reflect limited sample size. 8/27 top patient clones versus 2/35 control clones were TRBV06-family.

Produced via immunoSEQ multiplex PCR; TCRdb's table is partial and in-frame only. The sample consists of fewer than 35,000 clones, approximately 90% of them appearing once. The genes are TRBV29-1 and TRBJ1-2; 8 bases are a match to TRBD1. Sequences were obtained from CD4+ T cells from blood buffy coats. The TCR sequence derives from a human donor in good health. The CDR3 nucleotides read TGCAGCGTGCGCAGGGGGCAGAACTATGGCTACACCTTC. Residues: CSVRRGQNYGYTF.